The 14 T cell receptor beta chains below come from one sample, sequenced in a study of identical twins. Each CDR3 protein gets one entry after TCRdb re-called the 5' RACE reads with MiXCR. The sample carries under 1 million distinct CDR3 sequences, approximately 13% recorded once. These data were also reused for a study on yellow fever vaccine responses in identical twins.

The material sequenced was PBMCs. The receptors stem from a woman aged 18-29 years in good health.

The J gene is TRBJ2-7, the V gene TRBV18; D may be TRBD1 (5 bases). Between the trimmed V and J ends, which lost 0 bases and 4 bases, there was a span of 10 bases. Germline loops: CDR1 KGHSH, CDR2 LQKENI. CDR3 length: 14 residues. The chain's CDR3 is CASSPPRQPYEQYV. CDR3 bases: TGTGCCAGCTCACCACCGAGACAGCCTTACGAGCAGTACGTC.

The CDR3, as DNA: TGTGCCAGCAGTGGGGGACAGGGGTACACTGGGGCCAACGTCCTGACTTTC. Translating it yields CASSGGQGYTGANVLTF. The chain is built from TRBV2 and TRBJ2-6; 10 nucleotides match TRBD1. In germline, CDR1 is SNHLY, CDR2 FYNNEI. Trimming took 4 bases from V and 2 from J; bases not matched to a gene: 5. The CDR3 extends over 17 amino acids.

DNA of the CDR3: TGTGCCAGCAGCCACCTGGGACAGCCGAATGAGCAGTTCTTC. This translates into CASSHLGQPNEQFF. V gene TRBV7-6 combines with J gene TRBJ2-1, with TRBD1 identical over 7 bases. The CDR3 is made up of 14 amino acids. V gave up 5 bases and J gave up 7 bases; unmatched junction bases: 8. CDR1 and CDR2 from the germline V gene are SGHVS and FNYEAQ.

This clonotype was counted a few times. The J gene is TRBJ2-3, the V gene TRBV29-1; maybe TRBD1 (6 bases). The CDR3 has 16 residues. Germline-derived CDR1 and CDR2 are SQVTM and ANQGSEA. Trimming stripped 0 bases from V and 3 bases from J, with 16 bases between. Here the CDR3 DNA reads TGCAGCGTTGAAGAAGGGGTGGCAGGGGCAACAGATACGCAGTATTTT. Its translation: CSVEEGVAGATDTQYF.

This clonotype turned up a few times. This chain uses TRBV5-5 with TRBJ1-1; D may be TRBD1 (5 bases). V was trimmed by 2 bases and J by 4 bases, leaving 12 bases between them. This CDR3 has 14 amino acids. Germline CDR1 is SGHKS and CDR2 is YYEKEE (reference sequence). The CDR3 DNA follows: TGTGCCAGCAGCTTTTCCGGGGGGAGCACTGAAGCTTTCTTT. Its protein is CASSFSGGSTEAFF.

This clonotype was detected ten times or more. The chain links TRBV4-2 to TRBJ2-1; possible D gene TRBD2, 5 bases. V lost 4 bases, J lost 4 bases, and 17 bases lay in between. Germline V gene lookup returns CDR1 LGHNA and CDR2 YNFKEQ. The CDR3 runs 16 residues. Written as DNA, the CDR3 is TGTGCCAGCAGCCGTTCGGGCCCCGGAGGTTACAATGAGCAGTTCTTC. It encodes CASSRSGPGGYNEQFF.

This clonotype was observed a handful of times. CDR3 nucleotides: TGTGCCAGCAGCAGGGCGGAGGAGGCAGATACGCAGTATTTT. Amino acids: CASSRAEEADTQYF. The chain is built from TRBV12-3 or TRBV12-4 and TRBJ2-3, with D perhaps TRBD1 or TRBD2 (5 bases each). Deletions cut 6 bases from V and 4 bases from J, with 14 bases between. The CDR3 has 14 amino acids.

Only a few counts were recorded for this clonotype. This chain joins TRBV10-3 and TRBJ1-3; no reliable D call. The CDR3 is 13 amino acids. Trimming took off 7 bases at V and 0 bases at J, with 7 bases between the two ends. The germline V gene encodes CDR1 ENHRY and CDR2 SYGVKD. The chain's CDR3 is CAIMAVSGNTIYF. The CDR3, as DNA: TGTGCCATCATGGCGGTCTCTGGAAACACCATATATTTT.

This rearrangement joins TRBV5-1 to TRBJ1-6, with a tentative D call TRBD1 (5 bases). Germline values: CDR1 SGHRS, CDR2 YFSETQ. The V end lost 0 bases, the J end lost 7 bases, and 17 bases lay between the germline ends. The length of the CDR3 is 17 residues. The CDR3 spells CASSLAAGAGGNSPLHF. In DNA, the CDR3 is TGCGCCAGCAGCTTGGCCGCTGGGGCAGGTGGAAATTCACCCCTCCACTTT.

This clonotype was detected only a few times. The CDR3 here is CASAGVDEQFF. DNA for the CDR3: TGCGCCAGCGCGGGAGTGGATGAGCAGTTCTTC. The chain carries TRBV5-1 and TRBJ2-1, with 7 bases fitting TRBD2. Germline CDR1 is SGHRS and CDR2 is YFSETQ. After removal of 7 bases from V and 8 bases from J, the junction contained 3 bases not matched to a gene. This CDR3 spans 11 amino acids.

The chain carries TRBV6-2 or TRBV6-3 and TRBJ2-5; D is possibly TRBD1 (5 bases). Germline V lookup: CDR1 MNHEY, CDR2 SVGEGT. Trimming left V 7 bases short and J 3 bases short, with 12 bases between. The length of the CDR3 is 13 residues. For the CDR3, the DNA is TGTGCCAGCACCTGGGGCAGAAAAGAGACCCAGTACTTC. It specifies CASTWGRKETQYF.

The sample holds a few counts of this clonotype. V is TRBV12-3 or TRBV12-4 and J is TRBJ2-2, with a tentative D call TRBD1 (6 bases). The germline V and J ends were trimmed by 2 bases and 0 bases, with 10 bases remaining between them. CDR3 size: 16 residues. CDR3 nucleotides: TGTGCCAGCAGTTTAACAGGACAGACGAACACCGGGGAGCTGTTTTTT. It translates to CASSLTGQTNTGELFF.

Many counts were recorded for this clonotype. J is TRBJ2-1 and V is TRBV4-2; the D call may be TRBD1 or TRBD2 (5 bases each). CDR1 LGHNA and CDR2 YNFKEQ come from the germline V gene. CDR3 size: 16 residues. Trimming pared 4 bases from V and 4 bases from J, leaving 17 bases between. The CDR3 is CASSRLTGSGYNEQFF. DNA for the CDR3: TGTGCCAGCAGCCGTTTAACAGGTTCGGGATACAATGAGCAGTTCTTC.

This clonotype was counted a few times. CDR3 nucleotide sequence: TGTGCCAGCAGTGACGGGGGGATTCAGTACTTC. It specifies CASSDGGIQYF. The V call is TRBV6-4, the J call TRBJ2-4; D is possibly TRBD2 (6 bases). V was pared by 2 bases and J by 10 bases, with 6 bases between. In germline, CDR1 is MRHNA, CDR2 SNTAGT. The CDR3 runs 11 residues.